A single sample gave rise to the 14 T cell receptor beta chains below, sequenced in a study of shared clonotypes between healthy human individuals. Here immunoSEQ multiplex PCR was the method, and the copy in TCRdb shows in-frame clones only, minus some. Counted here are over 2 million clones, around 90% occurring once; the ten biggest clones make up 0.37%. Sequenced sample: naive CD4+ T cells from PBMCs. Subset reported: CD45RA+ positively selected. These receptors all come from a man between 18 and 35 years old in good health. Some clones in this sample may be carry-over from other donors' samples.

The chain links TRBV19 to TRBJ2-3; 7 nucleotides align to TRBD2. V lost 3 bases and J lost 5; bases outside the gene matches: 2. The CDR3 covers 13 residues. CDR1 is LNHDA and CDR2 is SQIVND in the germline V gene (reference sequence). Here the CDR3 reads CASSIPSGDTQYF. The DNA of the CDR3 is TGTGCCAGTAGTATCCCTAGCGGAGATACGCAGTATTTT.

V gene TRBV29-1 combines with J gene TRBJ2-6, with D tentatively TRBD1 (5 bases). The V end was cut by 4 bases, the J end by 0 bases, with 7 bases between. The CDR3 is 14 residues long. CDR1 is SQVTM and CDR2 is ANQGSEA in the germline V gene. The chain's CDR3 is CSVGQYSGANVLTF. The DNA of the CDR3 is TGCAGCGTTGGACAGTACTCTGGGGCCAACGTCCTGACTTTC.

This chain joins TRBV18 and TRBJ2-7; no firm D call. The V gene's germline CDR1 is KGHSH and CDR2 LQKENI. Trimming removed 4 bases at V and 4 bases at J, with 20 bases between. CDR3 size: 16 residues. CDR3 amino acids: CASSRVTLGLDYEQYF. The DNA of the CDR3 is TGTGCCAGCTCACGTGTAACTTTAGGGTTGGATTACGAGCAGTACTTC.

V gene TRBV4-1 combines with J gene TRBJ1-5; tentative D call: TRBD1 (5 bases). Between the trimmed V and J ends, which lost 2 bases and 1 base, there was a span of 9 bases. Germline V CDR1 and CDR2: MGHRA, YSYEKL. CDR3 length: 15 residues. CDR3 loop: CASSQWTKSNQPQHF. The CDR3 DNA sequence: TGCGCCAGCAGCCAATGGACAAAGAGCAATCAGCCCCAGCATTTT.

The chain joins TRBV28 to TRBJ2-1, with TRBD2 matching over 8 bases. This CDR3 has 15 amino acids. V shed 2 bases and J 9 bases; nucleotides not matched to a gene: 9. Germline assignment: CDR1 MDHEN and CDR2 SYDVKM. The CDR3 nucleotides read TGTGCCAGCAGTTTAGGGACGGGAGGGCCCAGTGAGCAGTTCTTC. It encodes CASSLGTGGPSEQFF.

This chain links TRBV19 with TRBJ2-7; D may correspond to TRBD1 or TRBD2 (6 bases each). Germline loops: CDR1 LNHDA, CDR2 SQIVND (reference sequence). Trimming stripped 5 bases from V and 2 bases from J, with 13 bases between. This CDR3 region has 14 residues. The CDR3 nucleotides read TGTGCCAGTAGTGGCTTGGAGGGGGCCTACGAGCAGTACTTC. Protein sequence: CASSGLEGAYEQYF.

The chain uses TRBV9 and TRBJ2-3, with 12 bases that match TRBD2. Looked up from germline, CDR1 is SGDLS and CDR2 is YYNGEE. V was pared by 0 bases and J by 6 bases, with 8 bases of the junction left unmatched. The CDR3 runs to 17 residues. CDR3 residues: CASSVGRTSGAGDTQYF. In nucleotides, the CDR3 is TGTGCCAGCAGCGTAGGGCGGACTAGCGGGGCCGGGGATACGCAGTATTTT.

CDR3 sequence (DNA): TGTGCCAGCTCACCACCGGGCACAGGCACAGATACGCAGTATTTT. Amino acid sequence: CASSPPGTGTDTQYF. The rearrangement links TRBV18 to TRBJ2-3; no reliable D call. The ends were cut back, 0 bases at V and 1 base at J, with 8 bases in the middle. This CDR3 comprises 15 residues. CDR1 KGHSH and CDR2 LQKENI come from the germline V gene.

The CDR3 region is CASSFRGSSSYEQYF. Here the CDR3 DNA reads TGTGCCAGCAGTTTTAGGGGTTCGAGCTCCTACGAGCAGTACTTC. The rearrangement uses TRBV27 and TRBJ2-7; TRBD1 is a possible D gene (5 bases). V lost 3 bases, J lost 0 bases, and 12 bases lay in between. The CDR3 length is 15 residues. CDR1 is MNHEY and CDR2 is SMNVEV in the germline V gene (reference sequence).

The V and J genes are TRBV2 and TRBJ2-4, with 7 nucleotides matching TRBD1. This CDR3 has 15 residues. Germline CDR1 and CDR2: SNHLY and FYNNEI. Germline trimming cut 6 bases from V and 0 bases from J; bases unmatched to any gene: 5. The CDR3 sequence is CASSQGDQAKNIQYF. In DNA form, the CDR3 reads TGTGCCAGCAGCCAGGGGGACCAAGCCAAAAACATTCAGTACTTC.

This chain links TRBV5-1 with TRBJ2-5; D ambiguous. The CDR3 runs to 13 residues. The V end lost 1 base, the J end lost 3 bases, and 7 bases lay between the germline ends. Germline CDR1 reads SGHRS; CDR2 reads YFSETQ. The DNA of the CDR3 is TGCGCCAGCAGCTTGCGGTCAGAAGAGACCCAGTACTTC. Its protein product is CASSLRSEETQYF.

The genes are TRBV5-1 and TRBJ2-7; TRBD2 agrees at 9 bases. Germline V gene data show CDR1 as SGHRS and CDR2 as YFSETQ. The ends lost 9 bases at V and 0 bases at J; junction bases unmatched: 13. This CDR3 spans 16 amino acids. The DNA for the CDR3 is TGCGCCACCCGGACGGTAGCGGGAGCCGACTCCTACGAGCAGTACTTC. This codes for CATRTVAGADSYEQYF. The variable domain in full, completed from reference TRBV5-1 and TRBJ2-7, reads KAGVTQTPRYLIKTRGQQVTLSCSPISGHRSVSWYQQTPGQGLQFLFEYFSETQRNKGNFPGRFSGRQFSNSRSEMNVSTLELGDSALYLCATRTVAGADSYEQYFGPGTRLTVT.

V gene TRBV28 combines with J gene TRBJ2-2, with D tentatively TRBD1 (6 bases). There are 15 residues in the CDR3. Trimming removed 3 bases at V and 7 bases at J, with 15 bases between. Per germline, CDR1 MDHEN and CDR2 SYDVKM. CDR3 sequence: CASSFVGALGGELFF. CDR3 DNA: TGTGCCAGCAGTTTTGTGGGGGCGCTTGGCGGGGAGCTGTTTTTT.

The V call is TRBV9, the J call TRBJ2-2; D unclear. The CDR3 is 14 residues long. Germline values: CDR1 SGDLS, CDR2 YYNGEE. V was shortened by 3 bases and J by 5 bases, with 11 bases between the two germline ends. Here the CDR3 reads CASSGTWGTGELFF. The DNA for the CDR3 is TGTGCCAGCAGCGGAACTTGGGGTACCGGGGAGCTGTTTTTT.